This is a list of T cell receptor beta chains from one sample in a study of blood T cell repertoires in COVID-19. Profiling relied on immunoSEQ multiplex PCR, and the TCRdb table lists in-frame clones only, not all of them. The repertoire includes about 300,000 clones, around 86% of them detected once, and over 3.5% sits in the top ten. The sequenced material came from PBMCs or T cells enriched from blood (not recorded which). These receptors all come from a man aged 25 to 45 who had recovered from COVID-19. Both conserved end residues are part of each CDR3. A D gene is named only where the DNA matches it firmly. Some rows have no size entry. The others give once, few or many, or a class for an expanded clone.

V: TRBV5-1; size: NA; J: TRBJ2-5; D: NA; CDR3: CASSSLSETQYF; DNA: TGCGCCAGCAGTTCTCTAAGCGAGACCCAGTACTTC
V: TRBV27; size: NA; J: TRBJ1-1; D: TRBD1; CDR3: CASSLAGQMNTEAFF; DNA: TGTGCCAGCAGTTTGGCGGGACAGATGAACACTGAAGCTTTCTTT
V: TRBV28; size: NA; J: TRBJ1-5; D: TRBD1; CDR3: CASRPQGEPQHF; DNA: TGTGCCAGCAGACCCCAGGGGGAGCCCCAGCATTTT
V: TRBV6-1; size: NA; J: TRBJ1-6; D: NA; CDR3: CASRESPPRESNSPLHF; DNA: TGTGCCAGCAGAGAATCGCCGCCCCGGGAGAGTAATTCACCCCTCCACTTT
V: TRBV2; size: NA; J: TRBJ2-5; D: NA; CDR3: CASRGVQETQYF; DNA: TGTGCCAGCAGGGGAGTCCAAGAGACCCAGTACTTC
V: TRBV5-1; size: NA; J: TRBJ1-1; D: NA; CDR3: CASSLLATASMNTEAFF; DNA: TGCGCCAGCAGCTTGTTGGCAACAGCCTCCATGAACACTGAAGCTTTCTTT
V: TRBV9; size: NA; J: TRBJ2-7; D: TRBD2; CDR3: CASSARGWGGPGEQYF; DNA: TGTGCCAGCAGCGCGAGAGGTTGGGGAGGGCCGGGGGAGCAGTACTTC
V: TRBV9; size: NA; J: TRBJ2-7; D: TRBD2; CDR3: CASSVGAGPAYEQYF; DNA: TGTGCCAGCAGCGTAGGAGCGGGACCAGCCTACGAGCAGTACTTC
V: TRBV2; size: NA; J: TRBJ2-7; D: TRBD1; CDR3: CASSRDRVYEQYF; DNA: TGTGCCAGCAGTCGGGACAGGGTCTACGAGCAGTACTTC
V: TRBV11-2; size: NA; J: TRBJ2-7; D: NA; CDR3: CASSLLGYLYEQYF; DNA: TGTGCCAGCAGCTTATTGGGCTACCTCTACGAGCAGTACTTC
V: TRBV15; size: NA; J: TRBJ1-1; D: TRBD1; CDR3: CATSRGTGTNTEAFF; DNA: TGTGCCACCAGCAGGGGGACAGGGACGAACACTGAAGCTTTCTTT
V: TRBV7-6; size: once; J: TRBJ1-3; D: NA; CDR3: CASSLIPPGYSGNTIYF; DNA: TGTGCCAGCAGCTTAATCCCCCCAGGATACTCTGGAAACACCATATATTTT
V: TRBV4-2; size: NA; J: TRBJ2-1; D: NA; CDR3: CASSQVSRAGNEQFF; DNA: TGTGCCAGCAGCCAAGTTAGCCGGGCGGGTAATGAGCAGTTCTTC
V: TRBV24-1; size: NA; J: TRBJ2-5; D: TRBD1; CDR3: CATSDLDRGIQETQYF; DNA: TGTGCCACCAGTGATTTGGACAGGGGCATCCAAGAGACCCAGTACTTC
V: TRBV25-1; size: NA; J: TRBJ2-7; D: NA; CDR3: CASSVIAAPYEQYF; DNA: TGTGCCAGCAGTGTGATAGCGGCCCCCTACGAGCAGTACTTC
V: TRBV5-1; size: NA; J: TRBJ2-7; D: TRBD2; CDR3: CASGGVSPLYEQYF; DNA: TGCGCCAGCGGGGGGGTCTCGCCTCTCTACGAGCAGTACTTC
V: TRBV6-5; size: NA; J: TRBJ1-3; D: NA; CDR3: CASTPGGESGNTIYF; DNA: TGTGCCAGCACCCCAGGAGGGGAATCTGGAAACACCATATATTTT
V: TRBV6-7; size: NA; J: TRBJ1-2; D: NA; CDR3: CASSYGEGTGGYTF; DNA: TGTGCCAGCAGTTACGGGGAGGGTACCGGTGGCTACACCTTC
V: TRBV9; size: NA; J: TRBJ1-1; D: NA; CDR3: CASSVQGMNTEAFF; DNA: TGTGCCAGCAGCGTACAGGGGATGAACACTGAAGCTTTCTTT
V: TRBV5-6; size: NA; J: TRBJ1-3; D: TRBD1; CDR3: CASSSTGGSGNTIYF; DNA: TGTGCCAGCAGCTCGACAGGGGGCTCCGGAAACACCATATATTTT
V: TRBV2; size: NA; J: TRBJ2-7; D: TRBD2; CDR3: CASRTPGLAGEQYF; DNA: TGTGCCAGCAGGACCCCGGGACTAGCTGGCGAGCAGTACTTC
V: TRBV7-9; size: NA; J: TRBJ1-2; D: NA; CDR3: CASSLRDLGRNDYGYTF; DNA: TGTGCCAGCAGCTTACGGGACTTGGGACGGAACGACTATGGCTACACCTTC
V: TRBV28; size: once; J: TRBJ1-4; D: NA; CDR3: CASSLYSPSTNEKLFF; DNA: TGTGCCAGCAGTTTATACTCCCCCTCAACTAATGAAAAACTGTTTTTT
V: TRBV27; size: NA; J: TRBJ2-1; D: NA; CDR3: CASSLEEYGEQFF; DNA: TGTGCCAGCAGTTTGGAGGAATACGGTGAGCAGTTCTTC
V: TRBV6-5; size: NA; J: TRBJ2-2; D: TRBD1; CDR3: CASSSGQGDTGELFF; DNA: TGTGCCAGCAGCTCGGGACAGGGGGACACCGGGGAGCTGTTTTTT
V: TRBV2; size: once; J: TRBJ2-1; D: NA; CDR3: CASNSRRSYNEQFF; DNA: TGTGCCAGCAATAGTCGCCGCTCCTACAATGAGCAGTTCTTC
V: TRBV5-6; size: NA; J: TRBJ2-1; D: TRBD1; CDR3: CASSSLGQGGNEQFF; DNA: TGTGCCAGCAGCTCCCTCGGACAGGGGGGCAATGAGCAGTTCTTC
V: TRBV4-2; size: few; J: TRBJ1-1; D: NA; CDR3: CASSQDDRGTEAFF; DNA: TGTGCCAGCAGCCAAGATGATAGGGGCACTGAAGCTTTCTTT
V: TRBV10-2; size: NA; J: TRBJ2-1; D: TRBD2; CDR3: CASKKGRETPSYNEQFF; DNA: TGCGCCAGCAAAAAGGGGCGGGAGACACCCTCCTACAATGAGCAGTTCTTC
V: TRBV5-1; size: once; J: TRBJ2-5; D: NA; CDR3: CASSPGGGWETQYF; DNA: TGCGCCAGCAGTCCGGGTGGGGGCTGGGAGACCCAGTACTTC
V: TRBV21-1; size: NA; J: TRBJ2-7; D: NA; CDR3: CASRKDPYEGAYEQYF; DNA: TGTGCCAGCAGGAAAGATCCCTACGAGGGGGCCTACGAGCAGTACTTC
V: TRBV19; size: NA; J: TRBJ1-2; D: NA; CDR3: CASAFGVNNYGYTF; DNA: TGTGCCAGCGCCTTCGGGGTGAACAACTATGGCTACACCTTC
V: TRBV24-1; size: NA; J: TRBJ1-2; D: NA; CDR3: CATSDAGIYGYTF; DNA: TGTGCCACCAGTGATGCAGGGATCTATGGCTACACCTTC
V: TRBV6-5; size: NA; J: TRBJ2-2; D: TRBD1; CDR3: CASRGTGRITGELFF; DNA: TGTGCCAGCAGGGGGACAGGGAGGATCACCGGGGAGCTGTTTTTT
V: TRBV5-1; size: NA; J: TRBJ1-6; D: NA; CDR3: CASSFESSYNSPLHF; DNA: TGCGCCAGCAGCTTTGAGAGCTCCTATAATTCACCCCTCCACTTT
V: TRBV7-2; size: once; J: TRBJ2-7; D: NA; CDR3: CASSLLSGGDEQYF; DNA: TGTGCCAGCAGCCTTCTTAGCGGCGGCGACGAGCAGTACTTC
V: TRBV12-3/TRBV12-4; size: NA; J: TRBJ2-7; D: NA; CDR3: CASSLTSAYEQYF; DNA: TGTGCCAGCAGTTTAACATCAGCCTACGAGCAGTACTTC
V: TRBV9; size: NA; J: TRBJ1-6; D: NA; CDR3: CASSVANVPYNSPLHF; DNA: TGTGCCAGCAGCGTAGCTAATGTACCGTATAATTCACCCCTCCACTTT
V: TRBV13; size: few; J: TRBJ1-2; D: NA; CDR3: CASSLFRVDGYTF; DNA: TGTGCCAGCAGCTTATTCAGGGTGGACGGCTACACCTTC
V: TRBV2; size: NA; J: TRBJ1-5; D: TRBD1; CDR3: CASSQDRGEFQPQHF; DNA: TGTGCCAGCAGCCAGGACAGGGGGGAATTTCAGCCCCAGCATTTT
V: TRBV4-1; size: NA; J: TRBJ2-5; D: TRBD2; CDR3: CASSQDRSSGRETQYF; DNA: TGCGCCAGCAGCCAAGATAGGTCTAGCGGGAGGGAGACCCAGTACTTC
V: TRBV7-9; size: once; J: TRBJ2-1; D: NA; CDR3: CASSLLTEQFF; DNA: TGTGCCAGCAGCCTCCTGACTGAACAGTTCTTC
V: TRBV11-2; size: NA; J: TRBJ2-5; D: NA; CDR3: CASSLGGGETQYF; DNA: TGTGCCAGCAGCTTAGGAGGAGGCGAGACCCAGTACTTC
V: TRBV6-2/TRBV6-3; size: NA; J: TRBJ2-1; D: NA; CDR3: CASSYSTANEQFF; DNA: TGTGCCAGCAGTTACTCGACAGCCAATGAGCAGTTCTTC
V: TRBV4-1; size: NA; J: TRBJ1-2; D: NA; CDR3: CASSQRVQAIFYGYTF; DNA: TGCGCCAGCAGCCAGAGAGTACAAGCGATCTTCTATGGCTACACCTTC
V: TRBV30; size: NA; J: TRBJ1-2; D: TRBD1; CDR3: CAWSYRGLFYGYTF; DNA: TGTGCCTGGAGTTACAGGGGGCTGTTCTATGGCTACACCTTC
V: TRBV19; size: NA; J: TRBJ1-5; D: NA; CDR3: CASSIDNHSNQPQHF; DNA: TGTGCCAGTAGTATAGACAATCATAGCAATCAGCCCCAGCATTTT
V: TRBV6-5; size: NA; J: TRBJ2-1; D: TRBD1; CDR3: CASRLQGNYNEQFF; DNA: TGTGCCAGCAGACTACAGGGGAACTACAATGAGCAGTTCTTC
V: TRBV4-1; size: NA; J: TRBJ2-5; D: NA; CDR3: CASSLQATDQETQYF; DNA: TGCGCCAGCAGCCTCCAAGCGACGGATCAAGAGACCCAGTACTTC
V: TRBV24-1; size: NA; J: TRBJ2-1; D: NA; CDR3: CATSDLRLGGVNEQFF; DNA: TGTGCCACCAGTGATTTGCGGCTAGGGGGGGTAAATGAGCAGTTCTTC
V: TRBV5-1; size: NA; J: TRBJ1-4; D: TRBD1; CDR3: CASSIGTGGVYEKLFF; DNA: TGCGCCAGCAGCATCGGGACAGGGGGCGTGTATGAAAAACTGTTTTTT